The following is a T cell receptor beta chain sequence with its context. This CDR3 is 15 amino acids long. Per the germline V gene, CDR1 is SNHLY and CDR2 is FYNNEI. V was pared by 6 bases and J by 4 bases, with 9 bases of the junction left unmatched. Only in-frame clones appear in the TCRdb table, and some are missing; sequencing was by immunoSEQ multiplex PCR. Here the sample spans more than 200,000 clones, 85% to 90% being singletons. The data originate from a study of blood T cell repertoires in COVID-19. As for the study in general: Spain, Italy and the United States supplied samples that represented acute and convalescent COVID-19. T cells, B-cell-depleted T cells, or PBMCs supplied cDNA or gDNA.

The chain uses TRBV2 and TRBJ1-1, with 9 bases aligning to TRBD1. Sample: peripheral blood. The sequence derives from an elderly man with acute or convalescent COVID-19. The CDR3 coding sequence is TGTGCCAGCAGCGATATAGGGACAGGGCGCACTGAAGCTTTCTTT. It translates to CASSDIGTGRTEAFF.